This T cell receptor beta chain came from a study of blood T cell repertoires in COVID-19. Turning to the study itself: Acute-phase and convalescent COVID-19 samples originated in the United States, Italy and Spain. PBMCs, B-cell-depleted T cells, or T cells provided the cDNA or gDNA that made up the material.

Under the authors' procedure: Quantification of nucleated cells was approximated via reference gene primer amplification. Measured with immunoSEQ multiplex PCR; TCRdb has only the in-frame clones, and not every one. V, J and clone size derive from that table, while D and trimming were established from the DNA sequence. Here the sample spans about 91,000 clones, 60% to 85% being singletons. This clone was seen once. Germline CDR1 reads SGHTA; CDR2 reads FQGNSA. The CDR3 covers 15 residues. V shed 2 bases and J 0 bases; nucleotides not matched to a gene: 4. The specimen was peripheral blood. The chain couples TRBV7-2 to TRBJ2-7; 7 bases fit TRBD2. The receptor comes from a woman of 80 years or more with acute or convalescent COVID-19. The CDR3, as DNA: TGTGCCAGCAGCTTAAGAGCGGGGAGCTCCTACGAGCAGTACTTC. Its protein is CASSLRAGSSYEQYF. The entire variable domain, with the rest obtained from reference TRBV7-2 and TRBJ2-7, is as follows: GAGVSQSPSNKVTEKGKDVELRCDPISGHTALYWYRQSLGQGLEFLIYFQGNSAPDKSGLPSDRFSAERTGGSVSTLTIQRTQQEDSAVYLCASSLRAGSSYEQYFGPGTRLTVT.